This T cell receptor beta chain was captured by sequencing in a study of T-cell memory formation after mild COVID-19. The CDR3 contains 16 residues. After removal of 4 bases from V and 8 bases from J, the junction contained 14 bases not matched to a gene. TCRdb independently ran MiXCR on the 5' RACE reads; one entry per CDR3 protein. The table has about 270,000 distinct CDR3 sequences, approximately 15% seen once; the top ten hold 22%. This clonotype was seen many times. The sequencing sample was made of PBMCs or a T cell subset sorted from them (not recorded which). The V gene is TRBV12-3 or TRBV12-4, the J gene TRBJ2-1, with 7 bases lining up with TRBD1. This receptor was identified in a man between 18 and 29 years old who had mild COVID-19 (a few samples of this study predate the infection). Cell type and time point are not known. The CDR3 DNA sequence: TGTGCCAGCAGTTCCCCCGACAGGGTTCCATGGTATGAGCAGTTCTTC. Translating gives CASSSPDRVPWYEQFF.